This T cell receptor (beta chain) was observed in a study of graft-versus-host responses after intestinal transplantation. Remarks on this clone: The antigen remains unidentified.

The CDR3 totals 18 residues. V dropped 6 bases and J dropped 4; count of bases not matched to a gene: 11. Germline CDR1 reads SGHNT; CDR2 reads YYREEE (reference sequence). Sequencing used immunoSEQ multiplex PCR; TCRdb keeps in-frame clones, though not all of them. The repertoire holds approximately 130,000 clones, with around nine tenths as singletons. This sample comprised unstimulated CD4+ T cells sorted from spleen or lymph node cells, obtained before intestinal transplant. This sequence was found in a human donor who received an intestinal transplant. The gene calls are TRBV5-4 and TRBJ2-2; 14 positions match TRBD2. The CDR3 reads CASTRLAGGGSSTGELFF. CDR3 DNA sequence: TGTGCCAGCACCCGACTAGCGGGGGGGGGTTCGAGCACCGGGGAGCTGTTTTTT.